Given below is one T cell receptor (beta chain) in context. This receptor's antigen is unknown. The sample holds no much larger clone one base away, and base qualities are not on file. The record originates from a study of shared clonotypes between healthy human individuals (TCRdb year 2020). About the study as a whole: The cohort comprised a couple of women and three men aged 18 to 49 years. For each donor, CD4 naive and CD4 memory were each given three plates, CD8 naive was given two plates, and CD8 memory was given one plate. The study deeply sequenced blood TCR repertoires of about 5 healthy adults to estimate repertoire size and the extent of clonotype sharing between individuals. Libraries were prepared and TCR repertoires were sequenced by different laboratories using diverse techniques, in order to increase sequencing depth and limit assay-specific biases. Each donor's leukapheresis produced roughly between roughly 0.85 and 9 billion PBMCs.

TCR CDR3 regions were amplified from genomic DNA by multiplex PCR using the deep immunoSEQ assay. Extracted genomic DNA from each cell subset was spread evenly across all wells of several immunoSEQ 96-well plates, with each plate serving as a replicate. For sorted subsets, about 210 ng of genomic DNA, equivalent to about 30,000 T cell genomes, went into each replicate PCR. Purified libraries were quantified with a Qubit 3.0 fluorometer, sized on a Bioanalyzer 2100, and re-quantified with the KAPA Library Quantification kit. A separate single-read 150-cycle Illumina NextSeq 550 flow cell was used to sequence each immunoSEQ 96-well plate. The authors' pipeline ran thus. Because the immunoSEQ output included only junctional sequences and no quality scores, the filtering could not be the same as the filtering used for full-length reads. To assign V/J genes and CDR3, sequences were annotated using PyIR, a Python wrapper for IgBLAST v1.9, with IMGT germline references. Reads were removed for weak V/J assignments (E-value above 1e-6), missing CDR3, stop codons, out-of-frame junctions, or ambiguous translated residues. A V3J clonotype was defined by an identical inferred V gene, J gene, and CDR3 amino acid sequence. To compute the percentage overlap between repertoires, the number of shared unique clonotypes was divided by the size of the smaller repertoire. Three approaches were used to assess repertoire richness: RTK rarefaction, the Chao1 estimator, and Recon v2.1 estimates of unobserved clonotypes. For all TCRbeta clonotypes obtained by the gDNA method from several donors, generation probabilities were computed with OLGA. TCRdb limited this immuneACCESS table to in-frame rearrangements with V and J called. A share of clones is missing; checked studies link under half to unresolved V genes, and the rest is unexplained. V and J calls and clone size are those listed in that table; D and trimming were worked out from the DNA. The sample profile shows roughly 2,000,000 clones; roughly 94% of them were found once. The top ten hold 1.2% of the sample.

The germline V end is reduced by 5 bases and the J end by 5 bases; junction bases left unmatched: 6. The cysteine opens and the phenylalanine closes a CDR3 of 14 amino acids. The retained sequence is limited to the CDR3, 42 bases, with the frame set at the first base. CDR1 MDHEN and CDR2 SYDVKM are derived from the germline V gene. CD8 naive samples consisted of CD45RO-negative cells that were positively selected for CCR7, yielding a CD45RA+CCR7+ population without TemRA cells. The donors were healthy, HIV-negative adults who had no recently reported acute infections or vaccinations. Every donor was a Caucasian adult residing in Nashville, Tennessee, USA. Blood was collected by leukapheresis, and PBMCs were isolated by Ficoll-Histopaque density gradient centrifugation and then cryopreserved in liquid nitrogen vapor phase. Purity and quantity of every magnetically sorted T cell population were checked by analytical flow cytometry. From each sorted fraction, genomic DNA was isolated and quantified by UV absorbance on a Nanodrop 2000c.

What the research found in general, with its limitations: Even with the large sequencing depth, rarefaction of the sorted-subset datasets indicated that sequencing was incomplete. Sampling was restricted to blood, and TCR repertoires in tissue are likely to differ from TCR repertoires in blood. Pairwise subsampling led to the expectation that sequencing depth would affect the degree of clonotype sharing among donors. The genetic and exposure-history diversity represented was limited by the small number of donors. When a handful of donors were compared, the shared fraction of clonotypes was 5% to 6.5% for naive CD4, approximately 3.5% for naive CD8, more than 2% for memory CD4, and less than 0.5% for memory CD8. Clonotypes shared by all four sorted-subset donors showed higher generation probabilities than non-shared clonotypes. Naive subsets generally had larger estimated clonotype richness than memory subsets did.

Sample: naive CD8+ T cells sorted from blood. Reading the label with the study, this specimen's cell subset or site is: CD45RA+CCR7+. The receptor chain draws on TRBV28 and TRBJ1-2, with 9 middle bases fitting TRBD1. The sequence was collected from a man younger than 30 in good health. The bases read TGTGCCAGCAGTAGAACAGGGGGCTCTTATGGCTACACCTTC. This gives the protein CASSRTGGSYGYTF.